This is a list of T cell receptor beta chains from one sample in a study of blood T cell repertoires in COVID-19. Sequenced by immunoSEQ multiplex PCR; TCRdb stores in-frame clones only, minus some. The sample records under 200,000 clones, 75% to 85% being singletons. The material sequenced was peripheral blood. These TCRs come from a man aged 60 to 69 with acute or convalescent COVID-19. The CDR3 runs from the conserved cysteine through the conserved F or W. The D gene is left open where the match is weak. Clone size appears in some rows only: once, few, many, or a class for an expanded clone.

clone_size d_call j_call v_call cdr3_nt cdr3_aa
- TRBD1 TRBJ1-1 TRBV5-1 TGCGCCAGCAGCATAACAGGGGGCGGCACTGAAGCTTTCTTT CASSITGGGTEAFF
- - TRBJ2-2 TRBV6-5 TGTGCCAGCAGCCCACGGGTGGCCGGGGAGCTGTTTTTT CASSPRVAGELFF
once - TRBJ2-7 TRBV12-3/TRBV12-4 TGTGGGGGCAGGATTAGCTCCTACGAGCAGTACTTC CGGRISSYEQYF
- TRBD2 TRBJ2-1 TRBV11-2 TGTGCCAGCAGCTTAGGTTTAGGCGGGAGGGTTATTAATGAGCAGTTCTTC CASSLGLGGRVINEQFF
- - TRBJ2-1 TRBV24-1 TGTGCCACCAGTGATTTGGGGGAGGGGGGCCTGAAGCAGTTCTTC CATSDLGEGGLKQFF
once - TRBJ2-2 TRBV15 TGTGCCACCAGCAGAGATCTAAGCAGGGTGACCGGGGAGCTGTTTTTT CATSRDLSRVTGELFF
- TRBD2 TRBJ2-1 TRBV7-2 TGTGCCAGCAGCTTTACTAGCGGGGGGCCGAGCTCCTACAATGAGCAGTTCTTC CASSFTSGGPSSYNEQFF
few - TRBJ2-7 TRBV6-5 TGTGCCAGCAGCGCGAGAAGTCAAGAGCAGTACTTC CASSARSQEQYF
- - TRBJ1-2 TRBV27 TGTGCCAGCAGTTTATCGTTGCCGATTGGGGGCTGGGTATATGGCTACACCTTC CASSLSLPIGGWVYGYTF
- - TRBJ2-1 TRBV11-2 TGTGCCAGCAGCTTAGGGCTTGGGCTAGCGCAGGATGATGAGCAGTTCTTC CASSLGLGLAQDDEQFF
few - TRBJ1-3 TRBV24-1 TGTGCCACCAGTGACCCTCAGGGCTCTGGAAACACCATATATTTT CATSDPQGSGNTIYF
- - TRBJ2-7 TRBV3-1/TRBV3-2 TGTGCCAGCAGCCAAGACGAGGGCTACATGTACGAGCAGTACTTC CASSQDEGYMYEQYF
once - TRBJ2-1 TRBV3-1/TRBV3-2 TGTGCCAGCAGCCGAAGTACAAGAAGCTCCTACAATGAGCAGTTCTTC CASSRSTRSSYNEQFF
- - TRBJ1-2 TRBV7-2 TGTGCCAGCAGCTTACAGGCTAACTATGGCTACACCTTC CASSLQANYGYTF
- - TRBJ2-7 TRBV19 TGTGCCAGTAGTATATTCCAGGGGCGCGAGCAGTACTTC CASSIFQGREQYF
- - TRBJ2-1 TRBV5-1 TGCGCCAGCAGCTTGAATCGGGACAATGAGCAGTTCTTC CASSLNRDNEQFF
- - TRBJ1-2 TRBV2 TGTGCCAGCAGGGACTCCTCTAGGGGCTACACCTTC CASRDSSRGYTF
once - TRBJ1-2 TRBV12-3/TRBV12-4 TGTGCCAGCAGTAACAGGGATAACTATGGCTACACCTTC CASSNRDNYGYTF
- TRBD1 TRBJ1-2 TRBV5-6 TGTGCCAGCAGCTCGGACGGGACAGGGGTTGTTAGATATGGCTACACCTTC CASSSDGTGVVRYGYTF
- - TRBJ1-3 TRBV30 TGTGCCTGGAGTTGGAGGGGCTCTGGAAACACCATATATTTT CAWSWRGSGNTIYF
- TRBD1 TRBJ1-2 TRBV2 TGTGCCGGAGCGGGACAGGGTTCCTATGGCTACACCTTC CAGAGQGSYGYTF
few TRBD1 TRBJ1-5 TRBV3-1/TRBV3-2 TGTGCCAGCAGCCAAGCGGGACAGGGGTATCAGCCCCAGCATTTT CASSQAGQGYQPQHF
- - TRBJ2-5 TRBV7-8 TGTGCCAGCAGCTTAGATGGAACGGGGACCCAGTACTTC CASSLDGTGTQYF
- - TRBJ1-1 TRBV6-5 TGTGCCAGCAGTTACTCCGGGGGGCTTAACACTGAAGCTTTCTTT CASSYSGGLNTEAFF
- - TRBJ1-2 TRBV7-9 TGTGCCAGCAGCTTATTCAGTTTGGATGGCTACACCTTC CASSLFSLDGYTF
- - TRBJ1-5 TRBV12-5 TGTGCTAGTACGGGCCCGGGGGGAGGTCAGCCCCAGCATTTT CASTGPGGGQPQHF
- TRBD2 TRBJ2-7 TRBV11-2 TGTGCCAGCAGCTTAGTGTCTAGCGGGAGTCGATACGAGCAGTACTTC CASSLVSSGSRYEQYF
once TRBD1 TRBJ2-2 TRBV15 TGTGCCACCAGCCGGTCCGGGACAGGGGGCCTGACCGGGGAGCTGTTTTTT CATSRSGTGGLTGELFF
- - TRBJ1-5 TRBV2 TGTGCCAGCAGTGTTTCTAAGAATCAGCCCCAGCATTTT CASSVSKNQPQHF
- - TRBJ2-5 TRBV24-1 TGTGCCACCAGTGATTCGGGACTTCCCAAGACCCAGTACTTC CATSDSGLPKTQYF
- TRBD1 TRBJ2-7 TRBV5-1 TGCGCCAGCAGCCAAACCGGGACAGGGGGCATTTACGAGCAGTACTTC CASSQTGTGGIYEQYF
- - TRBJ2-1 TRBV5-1 TGCGCCAGCAGCTCGACGCCGGTAGCGGATCACTACAATGAGCAGTTCTTC CASSSTPVADHYNEQFF
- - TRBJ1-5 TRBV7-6 TGTGCCAGCAGCCAACTTTACCAGCCCCAGCATTTT CASSQLYQPQHF
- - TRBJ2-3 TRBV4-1 TGCGCCAGCAGCCAACAGGGAACAGATACGCAGTATTTT CASSQQGTDTQYF
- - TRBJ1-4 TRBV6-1 TGTGCCAGCAGTGAAGGGCAACTGTTTTTT CASSEGQLFF
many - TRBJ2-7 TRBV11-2 TGTGCCAGCAGCTTCCAGGGTGGGTCGTACTTC CASSFQGGSYF
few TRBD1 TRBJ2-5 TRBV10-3 TGTGCCATCAGTCACCTCGGGACAGGGTCCCAAGAGACCCAGTACTTC CAISHLGTGSQETQYF
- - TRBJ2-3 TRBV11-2 TGTGCCAGCAGCTCCCCCTCCGTAGCGGATACGCAGTATTTT CASSSPSVADTQYF
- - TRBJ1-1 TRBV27 TGTGCCAGCAGATTGCTCAGTATGAACACTGAAGCTTTCTTT CASRLLSMNTEAFF
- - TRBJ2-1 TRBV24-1 TGTGCCACCAGTGATTTATGGGCTAACGATGAGCAGTTCTTC CATSDLWANDEQFF
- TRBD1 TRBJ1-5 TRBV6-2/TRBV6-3 TGTGCCAGCAGTTGGATGACAGGGGGTAATGGCAATCAGCCCCAGCATTTT CASSWMTGGNGNQPQHF
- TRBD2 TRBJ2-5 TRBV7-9 TGTGCCAGCAGCCTCAATTACCACTTAGCGGGAGGGCAAGAGACCCAGTACTTC CASSLNYHLAGGQETQYF
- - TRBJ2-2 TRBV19 TGTGCCAGTACCCGCGTTGGGGGCGCGACCGGGGAGCTGTTTTTT CASTRVGGATGELFF